One and the same sample provided the 16 T cell receptor beta chains below, sequenced in a study of Ad26.COV2.S vaccination and SARS-CoV-2 variants. Documented treatment: about 20 received Ad26.COV2.S at low or high dose, single or two shots; about 5 received placebo; per-sample allocation not given. Sampling was done on day 63 after the first vaccine or placebo injection. Here immunoSEQ multiplex PCR was the method, and the copy in TCRdb shows in-frame clones only, minus some. The sample lists 430,000 or so clones; roughly nine tenths were seen once. Sequenced material: peripheral blood, taken in a trial of Ad26.COV2.S vaccine versus placebo. The receptors were sampled from a person aged 18-65 years who received the Ad26.COV2.S COVID-19 vaccine or a placebo.

J is TRBJ2-3 and V is TRBV7-8, with 8 bases matching TRBD2. V lost 1 base to trimming and J lost 4 bases; unmatched junction nucleotides: 7. CDR1 is SGHVS and CDR2 is FQNEAQ in the germline V gene. This CDR3 spans 16 amino acids. CDR3 in amino acids: CASSLVSGGPPDTQYF. The CDR3 region has the DNA TGTGCCAGCAGCTTAGTGTCGGGAGGGCCCCCAGATACGCAGTATTTT.

The chain recombines TRBV4-3 with TRBJ2-1; D remains ambiguous. Germline CDR1 and CDR2: LGHNA and YSLEER. CDR3 length: 15 amino acids. V lost 0 bases and J lost 2, with 8 bases in between. In nucleotides, the CDR3 is TGCGCCAGCAGCCAAGACTGGCGGACCTACAATGAGCAGTTCTTC. Translated: CASSQDWRTYNEQFF.

The chain has TRBV7-2 and TRBJ2-3; 7 positions agree with TRBD2. The CDR3 covers 15 residues. Germline V gives CDR1 SGHTA, CDR2 FQGNSA. J was trimmed by 1 base and V by 5 bases; bases with no gene match: 6. The CDR3 nucleotides are TGTGCCAGCAGCCGGGGGGTGCAGGGCACAGATACGCAGTATTTT. Translated, it gives CASSRGVQGTDTQYF.

CDR3 DNA: TGTGCCAGCAGTGAATCCTTATCAGGGGGCTTGACTGAAGCTTTCTTT. It encodes CASSESLSGGLTEAFF. The V and J genes are TRBV25-1 and TRBJ1-1; 8 bases match TRBD1. CDR3 length: 16 amino acids. CDR1 is MGHDK, CDR2 SYGVNS, per germline. The J segment lost 5 bases and the V segment lost 1 base, leaving 9 bases of the junction unmatched.

CDR3 coding DNA: TGTGCCAGCAGTTTCGGGGACAGACACTATGGCTACACCTTC. Translating gives CASSFGDRHYGYTF. This chain uses TRBV28 with TRBJ1-2; 7 bases agree with TRBD1. CDR3 length: 14 amino acids. Germline loops: CDR1 MDHEN, CDR2 SYDVKM. V was pared by 3 bases and J by 3 bases, with 4 bases of the junction left unmatched.

The chain employs TRBV4-3 and TRBJ1-4, with D tentatively TRBD1 (6 bases). The CDR3 loop spans 16 amino acids. Germline lookup yields CDR1 LGHNA and CDR2 YSLEER. Trimming took 1 base from V and 5 from J, leaving 14 bases between them. In DNA form, the CDR3 reads TGCGCCAGCAGCCAAGGGTTGACAGGACTGAATGAAAAACTGTTTTTT. Its translation is CASSQGLTGLNEKLFF.

This chain links TRBV6-5 with TRBJ2-7, with 9 bases fitting TRBD1. There are 16 residues in the CDR3. V gave up 2 bases and J gave up 4 bases; unmatched junction bases: 9. Germline values: CDR1 MNHEY, CDR2 SVGAGI. This chain's CDR3 is CASSYEGTGTTYEQYF. The CDR3 region has the DNA TGTGCCAGCAGTTACGAAGGGACAGGGACGACTTACGAGCAGTACTTC.

The chain couples TRBV5-1 to TRBJ2-5; 10 nucleotides match TRBD2. In germline, CDR1 is SGHRS, CDR2 YFSETQ. The V segment lost 2 bases and the J segment 5 bases; nucleotides outside the gene matches: 3. This CDR3 region has 14 residues. CDR3: CASSLAGGPETQYF. CDR3 DNA sequence: TGCGCCAGCAGCTTAGCGGGGGGGCCTGAGACCCAGTACTTC. The full variable domain, rest sourced from reference TRBV5-1 and TRBJ2-5, is KAGVTQTPRYLIKTRGQQVTLSCSPISGHRSVSWYQQTPGQGLQFLFEYFSETQRNKGNFPGRFSGRQFSNSRSEMNVSTLELGDSALYLCASSLAGGPETQYFGPGTRLLVL.

The chain joins TRBV4-3 to TRBJ1-2; D remains ambiguous. CDR3 length: 17 residues. Trimming took 0 bases from V and 8 from J, leaving 22 bases between them. In germline, CDR1 is LGHNA, CDR2 YSLEER. The CDR3 loop is CASSQDNGEAPLWGYTF. CDR3 sequence (DNA): TGCGCCAGCAGCCAAGATAACGGGGAGGCCCCTCTCTGGGGCTACACCTTC.

This clone occurred a few times. The chain couples TRBV6-1 to TRBJ2-7; 7 nucleotides align to TRBD1. The CDR3 is made up of 16 amino acids. CDR1 is MNHNS, CDR2 SASEGT, per germline. V shed 1 base and J 4 bases; nucleotides not matched to a gene: 10. The CDR3 spells CASSEGGAGGDYEQYV. The DNA of the CDR3 is TGTGCCAGCAGTGAAGGAGGGGCAGGGGGTGATTACGAGCAGTACGTC.

The J gene is TRBJ1-4, the V gene TRBV4-2; D gene uncertain. CDR1 is LGHNA and CDR2 is YNFKEQ in the germline V gene. The V end was cut by 1 base, the J end by 8 bases, with 14 bases between. The CDR3 spans 15 residues. CDR3 sequence reads: CASSQVRAEAEKLFF. The CDR3 coding sequence is TGTGCCAGCAGCCAAGTCCGAGCGGAGGCGGAAAAACTGTTTTTT.

V is TRBV6-4 and J is TRBJ1-2; D is perhaps TRBD1 (6 bases). CDR1 and CDR2 (germline): MRHNA, SNTAGT. V gave up 2 bases and J gave up 0 bases, with 19 bases separating them. CDR3 size: 18 residues. The CDR3 here is CASSDPFTGMETNYGYTF. CDR3 nucleotides: TGTGCCAGCAGTGACCCTTTCACAGGGATGGAGACTAACTATGGCTACACCTTC.

Turning to this clone: The sample has other DNA sequences that encode this CDR3 too. The gene calls are TRBV19 and TRBJ1-1; D gene ambiguous. V dropped 1 base and J dropped 4 bases, with 13 bases sitting between them. Per the germline V gene, CDR1 is LNHDA and CDR2 is SQIVND (reference sequence). The CDR3 loop spans 15 amino acids. The CDR3 DNA reads TGTGCCAGTAGTATAGGTTCAGGCTGGAGCACTGAAGCTTTCTTT. Protein: CASSIGSGWSTEAFF.

The genes are TRBV11-2 and TRBJ1-2; D perhaps matches TRBD1 (6 bases). V was shortened by 1 base and J by 5 bases, with 17 bases between the two germline ends. This CDR3 has 16 amino acids. Germline V gene data show CDR1 as SGHAT and CDR2 as FQNNGV. As DNA, the CDR3 is TGTGCCAGCAGCTTAGCGAGTTCGACAGGCGATTATGGCTACACCTTC. This gives the protein CASSLASSTGDYGYTF.

The chain uses TRBV2 and TRBJ2-7, with TRBD2 matching over 10 bases. V shed 7 bases and J 8 bases; nucleotides not matched to a gene: 8. CDR1 is SNHLY and CDR2 is FYNNEI in the germline V gene. This CDR3 has 13 amino acids. The CDR3 is CASNQREGRKQYV. The CDR3 DNA sequence: TGTGCCAGCAATCAGCGGGAGGGCCGGAAGCAGTACGTC.

Comments on this clone: Sequence at one end of the junction differs from germline and may be a read error. Other DNA sequences in this sample translate to the same CDR3. The V call is TRBV12-3 or TRBV12-4, the J call TRBJ2-3, with unresolved D. The CDR3 spans 11 residues. DNA of the CDR3: TGTGCCAGCAGTTTAGCAGACACGCAGTATTTT. Amino acid sequence: CASSLADTQYF.